This is a list of T cell receptor beta chains from one sample in a study of blood T cell repertoires in COVID-19. Here immunoSEQ multiplex PCR was the method, and the copy in TCRdb shows in-frame clones only, minus some. The top ten clones hold less than 9.5% of a sample with tens of thousands of clones, roughly 87% of them seen once. Sequenced sample: peripheral blood. These receptors were collected from a human donor in a cohort sampled during active COVID-19. Each CDR3 is given with its conserved first and last residue. A D gene is named only where the DNA matches it firmly. Size is omitted from some rows. Given values are once, few, many or a class for expanded clones.

J gene	D gene	clone size	V gene	CDR3 protein	CDR3 DNA
TRBJ2-3	TRBD2	NA	TRBV3-1/TRBV3-2	CASSLGTSVGTDTQYF	TGTGCCAGCAGCCTGGGGACTAGCGTCGGCACAGATACGCAGTATTTT
TRBJ2-5	TRBD2	NA	TRBV6-5	CASSYQWGGEETQYF	TGTGCCAGCAGTTACCAGTGGGGAGGGGAGGAGACCCAGTACTTC
TRBJ2-7	TRBD2	NA	TRBV5-1	CASSTGHLGTSGRARYEQYF	TGCGCCAGCAGCACCGGACACCTGGGGACTAGCGGGAGGGCCAGGTACGAGCAGTACTTC
TRBJ2-6	TRBD1	NA	TRBV18	CASSPNRGVTGANVLTF	TGTGCCAGCTCACCAAACAGGGGAGTAACTGGGGCCAACGTCCTGACTTTC
TRBJ2-3	TRBD2	NA	TRBV3-1/TRBV3-2	CASSQYGGGTDTQYF	TGTGCCAGCAGCCAATACGGGGGAGGGACAGATACGCAGTATTTT
TRBJ2-3	TRBD1	NA	TRBV10-1	CASSETGGTADTQYF	TGCGCCAGCAGTGAGACAGGGGGCACGGCAGATACGCAGTATTTT
TRBJ2-3	TRBD2	NA	TRBV19	CASSPGLADTDTQYF	TGTGCCAGTAGTCCGGGACTAGCGGACACAGATACGCAGTATTTT
TRBJ2-5	TRBD2	NA	TRBV15	CATSLPGGRETQYF	TGTGCCACCAGCTTACCGGGGGGTAGAGAGACCCAGTACTTC
TRBJ2-5	TRBD1	NA	TRBV15	CATSSGTGGFYAETQYF	TGTGCCACCAGCAGTGGGACAGGGGGGTTTTATGCGGAGACCCAGTACTTC
TRBJ2-7	TRBD2	NA	TRBV9	CASSVGSGGSPYEQYF	TGTGCCAGCAGCGTCGGTAGCGGGGGGTCTCCTTACGAGCAGTACTTC
TRBJ2-3	NA	NA	TRBV20-1	CSASSRGGAADTQYF	TGCAGTGCTAGTTCTAGGGGGGGGGCCGCAGATACGCAGTATTTT
TRBJ2-1	TRBD2	NA	TRBV6-2/TRBV6-3	CASSYVWGLAGALTNNEQFF	TGTGCCAGCAGTTATGTGTGGGGACTAGCGGGGGCCCTTACTAACAATGAGCAGTTCTTC
TRBJ2-3	NA	once	TRBV18	CASSPPIPAQGISTDTQYF	TGTGCCAGCTCACCACCGATCCCTGCTCAGGGGATTAGCACAGATACGCAGTATTTT
TRBJ1-4	NA	NA	TRBV10-1	CASQYREKLFF	TGCGCCAGCCAATACAGGGAAAAACTGTTTTTT
TRBJ2-1	NA	NA	TRBV29-1	CSVEGRGNNEQFF	TGCAGCGTTGAAGGGCGGGGAAACAATGAGCAGTTCTTC
TRBJ1-6	TRBD1	NA	TRBV3-1/TRBV3-2	CASSLGQGASPLHF	TGTGCCAGCAGCTTAGGACAGGGGGCTTCACCCCTCCACTTT
TRBJ1-3	TRBD1	NA	TRBV13	CASSQDRVSGNTIYF	TGTGCCAGCAGCCAGGACAGGGTCTCTGGAAACACCATATATTTT
TRBJ2-7	TRBD1	NA	TRBV2	CASSSIDRGPGYEQYF	TGTGCCAGCAGTTCTATCGACAGGGGGCCGGGGTACGAGCAGTACTTC